These 5 T cell receptor beta chains originate from one sample sequenced in a study of T cell clones after liver transplantation. The repertoire was sequenced with immunoSEQ multiplex PCR; TCRdb's copy has only in-frame clones and lacks some. The sample consists of over 70,000 clones, under 90% of them appearing once. The source was CD4+ T cells from blood, collected 12 months after liver transplant. The receptors come from a human patient who received a liver transplant. Some T cells could come from the graft donor.

The chain couples TRBV15 to TRBJ2-7, with 7 bases lining up with TRBD2. This CDR3 region has 14 residues. Trimming took 9 bases from V and 3 from J; bases not matched to a gene: 11. CDR1 and CDR2 from the germline V gene are LNHNV and YYDKDF (reference sequence). CDR3 DNA sequence: TGTGCCACGGGCCTGGGCGGGAGTATCTACGAGCAGTACTTC. It specifies CATGLGGSIYEQYF.

CDR3: CASSLDRNTEAFF. Written as DNA, the CDR3 is TGTGCCAGCAGCTTGGATAGGAACACTGAAGCTTTCTTT. The rearrangement uses TRBV5-8 and TRBJ1-1, with no clear D. Germline lookup yields CDR1 SGHTS and CDR2 YDEGEE. This CDR3 is built from 13 residues. The V gene lost 0 bases and the J gene lost 1 base, with 4 bases spanning the gap.

This chain joins TRBV18 and TRBJ1-4; D is unresolved. Germline V gene lookup returns CDR1 KGHSH and CDR2 LQKENI. The V and J ends lost 4 bases and 11 bases respectively, with 11 bases between them. The length of the CDR3 is 12 residues. In nucleotides, the CDR3 is TGTGCCAGCTCACTCCCGATTGGGAAACTGTTTTTT. The encoded protein is CASSLPIGKLFF.

This chain links TRBV28 with TRBJ2-1; TRBD2 is a possible D gene (6 bases). This CDR3 region has 13 residues. Germline values: CDR1 MDHEN, CDR2 SYDVKM. V was pared by 7 bases and J by 3 bases, with 10 bases between. The CDR3 coding sequence is TGTGCCAGCACCGCGGGACGCTACAATGAGCAGTTCTTC. Its translation: CASTAGRYNEQFF.

The J gene is TRBJ1-4, the V gene TRBV2; D unresolved. This CDR3 contains 16 residues. Germline CDR1 and CDR2: SNHLY and FYNNEI. Trimming left V 7 bases short and J 0 bases short, with 15 bases between. CDR3 in amino acids: CASTQLRVSTNEKLFF. The DNA of the CDR3 is TGTGCCAGCACCCAACTGAGGGTCTCAACTAATGAAAAACTGTTTTTT.